The next 2 T cell receptor beta chains were all read from a single sample in a study of cytomegalovirus exposure and HLA in healthy donors listed by TCRdb under 2017. The library was generated by the immunoSEQ multiplex PCR assay. A mixture of 60 forward primers for TCR Vbeta segments and 13 reverse primers for TCR Jbeta segments was used in the multiplex PCR. The source is immuneACCESS, and TCRdb retained only in-frame sequences with V and J called. Part of the clones is not carried over; for the studies checked, unresolved V genes explain less than half of this, and the remainder is unexplained. The sample table shows approximately 99,000 clones, and approximately 85% are seen once. The ten largest clones take up roughly 5% of the sample. Sequenced material: PBMCs. The receptors were gathered from a man aged 40-49 years in good health and CMV-seropositive.

This clone has just one count. The CDR3 coding sequence is TGTGCCAGCAGCCTCAGCGGGGGGGCGCTGAATGAGCAGTTCTTC. It specifies CASSLSGGALNEQFF. The chain carries TRBV5-4 and TRBJ2-1; 10 nucleotides line up with TRBD2. The CDR3 has 15 amino acids. Per germline, CDR1 SGHNT and CDR2 YYREEE (reference sequence). Trimming took 4 bases from V and 7 from J; bases not matched to a gene: 8.

The rearrangement uses TRBV28 and TRBJ2-5, with D possibly TRBD2 on 6 matching bases. The J call is doubtful: the DNA matches TRBJ2-7 better. From germline, CDR1 is MDHEN and CDR2 SYDVKM. CDR3 size: 13 residues. The CDR3 loop is CASSLAGPYEQYF. The CDR3 DNA reads as TGTGCCAGCAGTTTGGCGGGACCCTACGAGCAGTACTTC.